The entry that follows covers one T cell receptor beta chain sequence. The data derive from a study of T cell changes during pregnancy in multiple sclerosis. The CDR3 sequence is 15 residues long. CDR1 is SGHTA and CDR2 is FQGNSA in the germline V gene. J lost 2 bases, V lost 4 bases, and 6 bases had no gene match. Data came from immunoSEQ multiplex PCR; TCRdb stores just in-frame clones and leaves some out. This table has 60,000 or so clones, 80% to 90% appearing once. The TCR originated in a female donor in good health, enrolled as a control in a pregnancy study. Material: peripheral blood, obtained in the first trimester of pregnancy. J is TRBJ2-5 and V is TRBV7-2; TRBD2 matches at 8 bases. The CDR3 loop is CASSSPIAGQETQYF. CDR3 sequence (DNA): TGTGCCAGCAGCTCCCCGATAGCGGGGCAAGAGACCCAGTACTTC.